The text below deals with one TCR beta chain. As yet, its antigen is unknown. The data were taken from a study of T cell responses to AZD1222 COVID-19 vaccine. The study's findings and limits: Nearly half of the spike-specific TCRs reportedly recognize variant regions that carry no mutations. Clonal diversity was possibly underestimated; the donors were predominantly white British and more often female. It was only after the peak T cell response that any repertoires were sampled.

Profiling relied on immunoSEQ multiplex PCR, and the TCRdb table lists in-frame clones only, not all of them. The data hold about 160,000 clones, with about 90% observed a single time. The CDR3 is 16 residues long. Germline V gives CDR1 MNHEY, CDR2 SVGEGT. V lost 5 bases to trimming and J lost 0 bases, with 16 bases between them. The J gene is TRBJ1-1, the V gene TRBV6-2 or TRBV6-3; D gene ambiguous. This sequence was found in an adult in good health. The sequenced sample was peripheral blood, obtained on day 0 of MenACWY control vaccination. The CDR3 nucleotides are TGTGCCAGCAGTATACGGCGGGAGCCGATGAACACTGAAGCTTTCTTT. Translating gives CASSIRREPMNTEAFF.